One and the same sample provided the 28 T cell receptor beta chains below, sequenced in a study of blood T cell repertoires in COVID-19 (dated by TCRdb to 2020 to 2022). Library creation used the immunoSEQ multiplex PCR assay. What TCRdb holds here is the immuneACCESS table cut down to in-frame rearrangements. Part of the clones is not present; checked against another copy, under half of the missing clones reflect an unresolved V gene, and the others are unexplained. Present in this sample are some 72,000 clones, around nine tenths of which were seen just once. Together, the top ten hold around 5% of the sample. The specimen sequenced was peripheral blood. These receptors came from a man aged 50 or older with active or convalescent COVID-19.

The chain combines TRBV20-1 with TRBJ1-1, with a tentative D call TRBD1 (6 bases). There are 13 residues in the CDR3. V lost 3 bases and J 0 bases, leaving 8 bases between the germline ends. Germline V gene data show CDR1 as DFQATT and CDR2 as SNEGSKA (reference sequence). The CDR3 DNA reads TGCAGTGCTAGTACAGGGATGAACACTGAAGCTTTCTTT. Encoded protein: CSASTGMNTEAFF.

The chain links TRBV4-3 to TRBJ2-5, with a weak D call TRBD2 (6 bases). The germline V and J ends were trimmed by 2 bases and 4 bases, with 11 bases remaining between them. The CDR3 consists of 14 residues. The germline V gene encodes CDR1 LGHNA and CDR2 YSLEER. CDR3 residues: CASSQSSGGETQYF. The CDR3 DNA reads TGCGCCAGCAGCCAATCCTCCGGGGGAGAGACCCAGTACTTC.

The chain combines TRBV30 with TRBJ2-3; 7 bases are a match to TRBD2. The CDR3 loop spans 11 amino acids. With 3 bases clipped from V and 14 bases from J, the junction kept 8 bases outside the gene matches. The germline CDR1 and CDR2 sequences are GTSNPN and SVGIG (reference sequence). The CDR3 nucleotides read TGTGCCTGGAGGGGGGGAGGGCCAAGGTATTTT. It is translated as CAWRGGGPRYF. Based on the CDR3 plus reference TRBV30 and TRBJ2-3, the full variable domain is SQTIHQWPATLVQPVGSPLSLECTVEGTSNPNLYWYRQAAGRGLQLLFYSVGIGQISSEVPQNLSASRPQDRQFILSSKKLLLSDSGFYLCAWRGGGPRYFGPGTRLTVL.

The chain combines TRBV5-1 with TRBJ2-2, with 7 positions matching TRBD1. V was clipped by 0 bases and J by 4 bases; unmatched bases: 3. Germline loops: CDR1 SGHRS, CDR2 YFSETQ. The CDR3 totals 15 residues. CDR3 loop: CASSLEQGTTGELFF. CDR3 nucleotide sequence: TGCGCCAGCAGCTTGGAACAGGGGACCACCGGGGAGCTGTTTTTT. The full variable domain, completed using reference TRBV5-1 and TRBJ2-2, is KAGVTQTPRYLIKTRGQQVTLSCSPISGHRSVSWYQQTPGQGLQFLFEYFSETQRNKGNFPGRFSGRQFSNSRSEMNVSTLELGDSALYLCASSLEQGTTGELFFGEGSRLTVL.

The chain couples TRBV5-1 to TRBJ1-5; weak D call: TRBD1 (5 bases). Germline V lookup: CDR1 SGHRS, CDR2 YFSETQ. This CDR3 contains 16 residues. V was shortened by 0 bases and J by 0 bases, with 10 bases between the two germline ends. CDR3 nucleotides: TGCGCCAGCAGCTTGGGATCGACAGATAGCAATCAGCCCCAGCATTTT. It codes for CASSLGSTDSNQPQHF.

The table lists this clone with a few counts. The chain has TRBV6-1 and TRBJ2-1; a possible D gene is TRBD1 (6 bases). This CDR3 is built from 16 residues. Germline CDR1 is MNHNS and CDR2 is SASEGT. Trimming shortened V by 3 bases and J by 0 bases, and 12 bases separated the two germline ends. CDR3 sequence: CASSDMGQSSYNEQFF. The CDR3 DNA reads as TGTGCCAGCAGTGACATGGGACAAAGCTCCTACAATGAGCAGTTCTTC.

This clone was found a few times. The V call is TRBV5-6, the J call TRBJ2-1, with D possibly matching TRBD2 (5 bases). The CDR3 spans 15 residues. The germline V and J ends were trimmed by 2 bases and 7 bases, with 16 bases remaining between them. Germline assignment: CDR1 SGHDT and CDR2 YYEEEE. The chain's CDR3 is CASSLSGVMWNEQFF. CDR3 DNA: TGTGCCAGCAGCTTAAGCGGTGTGATGTGGAATGAGCAGTTCTTC.

The V call is TRBV4-1, the J call TRBJ1-2, with a tentative D call TRBD1 (6 bases). The V end was cut by 0 bases, the J end by 5 bases, with 13 bases between. CDR1 is MGHRA, CDR2 YSYEKL, per germline. The CDR3 is made up of 15 amino acids. For the CDR3, the DNA is TGCGCCAGCAGCCAAGATAATCCAGGGGCGTATGGCTACACCTTC. Its translation is CASSQDNPGAYGYTF.

This clone appeared once. The chain carries TRBV28 and TRBJ2-7, with 9 positions matching TRBD1. V lost 5 bases and J lost 6; bases outside the gene matches: 8. The CDR3 contains 14 residues. Germline assignment: CDR1 MDHEN and CDR2 SYDVKM. DNA for the CDR3: TGTGCCAGCAGTCCTCGGGACAGGGTGTTCGAGCAGTACTTC. This encodes CASSPRDRVFEQYF. Using reference TRBV28 and TRBJ2-7 for the parts outside the CDR3, the full variable domain is DVKVTQSSRYLVKRTGEKVFLECVQDMDHENMFWYRQDPGLGLRLIYFSYDVKMKEKGDIPEGYSVSREKKERFSLILESASTNQTSMYLCASSPRDRVFEQYFGPGTRLTVT.

The chain combines TRBV3-1 (or the pseudogene TRBV3-2) with TRBJ2-3, with no clear D. CDR1 and CDR2 (germline): LGHDT, YNNKEL (reference sequence). Trimming removed 1 base from V and 0 bases from J, with 8 bases in between. The CDR3 extends over 15 amino acids. CDR3: CASSQGWPSTDTQYF. CDR3 bases: TGTGCCAGCAGCCAAGGGTGGCCCAGCACAGATACGCAGTATTTT.

The chain recombines TRBV28 with TRBJ2-1; the match to TRBD1 covers 9 bases. Germline V gives CDR1 MDHEN, CDR2 SYDVKM. The CDR3 totals 15 residues. The junction had 13 bases not matched to a gene; V was cut back by 7 bases and J by 9 bases. The CDR3 region is CASTFSGQGKSEQFF. The DNA for the CDR3 is TGTGCCAGCACTTTCTCCGGACAGGGGAAGAGTGAGCAGTTCTTC.

The chain joins TRBV20-1 to TRBJ1-2; a possible D gene is TRBD1 (6 bases). The length of the CDR3 is 11 residues. The V end was cut by 6 bases, the J end by 9 bases, with 14 bases between. Germline V gene data show CDR1 as DFQATT and CDR2 as SNEGSKA (reference sequence). The CDR3 spells CSAQTGLSYTF. The CDR3 DNA reads TGCAGTGCGCAAACAGGGTTAAGCTACACCTTC.

The rearrangement links TRBV6-4 to TRBJ1-1; 9 bases map to TRBD1. The CDR3 runs to 13 residues. In germline, CDR1 is MRHNA, CDR2 SNTAGT. V was pared by 4 bases and J by 5 bases, with 2 bases of the junction left unmatched. The CDR3 region has the DNA TGTGCCAGCAGTGGGGGGACAGGGACTGAAGCTTTCTTT. Its translation: CASSGGTGTEAFF.

This clone was counted once. The genes are TRBV4-1 and TRBJ1-3, with a possible D match to TRBD1 (5 bases). CDR3 size: 15 residues. Between the trimmed V and J ends, which lost 3 bases and 0 bases, there was a span of 9 bases. CDR1 and CDR2 (germline): MGHRA, YSYEKL. The CDR3 DNA is TGCGCCAGCAGCCAGGTGGACACCTCTGGAAACACCATATATTTT. Translating gives CASSQVDTSGNTIYF.

The gene calls are TRBV19 and TRBJ1-3, with TRBD1 matching 9 bases. Trimming cost V 6 bases and J 4 bases; bases outside gene matches: 7. This CDR3 spans 15 amino acids. Germline V gene lookup returns CDR1 LNHDA and CDR2 SQIVND (reference sequence). CDR3 in amino acids: CASSRDRVGGNTIYF. In nucleotides, the CDR3 is TGTGCCAGTAGCCGGGACAGGGTTGGAGGAAACACCATATATTTT.

This chain uses TRBV6-6 with TRBJ2-3, with TRBD2 matching over 11 bases. This CDR3 is 18 amino acids long. The V and J ends lost 5 bases and 0 bases, in that order; junction bases with no gene match: 10. Germline V gives CDR1 MNHNY, CDR2 SVGAGI (reference sequence). The CDR3 nucleotides read TGTGCCAGCAGTCCTACTAGCGGGGGACTGGCTAGCACAGATACGCAGTATTTT. It encodes CASSPTSGGLASTDTQYF.

The rearrangement links TRBV30 to TRBJ1-4; TRBD1 might be the D (5 bases). From germline, CDR1 is GTSNPN and CDR2 SVGIG (reference sequence). The CDR3 is 13 residues long. V lost 1 base and J lost 8, with 11 bases in between. The CDR3 bases are TGTGCCTGGAGTGGAGGGGCGGGAGAAAAACTGTTTTTT. It is translated as CAWSGGAGEKLFF.

This chain links TRBV6-6 with TRBJ1-1, with D possibly TRBD1 on 5 matching bases. Per germline, CDR1 MNHNY and CDR2 SVGAGI (reference sequence). Trimming cost V 2 bases and J 11 bases, with 9 bases left between them. This CDR3 is built from 11 residues. CDR3 nucleotide sequence: TGTGCCAGCAGTTACGGGGACTGGGCTTTCTTT. It yields the protein CASSYGDWAFF.

The chain has TRBV19 and TRBJ2-3; 9 bases line up with TRBD1. This CDR3 comprises 16 residues. V shed 1 base and J 1 base; nucleotides not matched to a gene: 3. Germline V gene lookup returns CDR1 LNHDA and CDR2 SQIVND (reference sequence). The CDR3 spells CASSIGTGVGTDTQYF. The DNA of the CDR3 is TGTGCCAGTAGTATAGGGACAGGGGTGGGCACAGATACGCAGTATTTT.

The chain couples TRBV10-3 to TRBJ1-6; TRBD1 might be the D (6 bases). V was cut by 5 bases and J by 8 bases, with 13 bases left in between. The CDR3 totals 14 residues. The V gene's germline CDR1 is ENHRY and CDR2 SYGVKD. CDR3 region: CAISHGTQDSPLHF. As DNA, the CDR3 is TGTGCCATCAGTCACGGGACACAAGATTCACCCCTCCACTTT.

The rearrangement uses TRBV18 and TRBJ1-3; D remains unclear. The germline V and J ends were trimmed by 2 bases and 6 bases, with 8 bases remaining between them. Per the germline V gene, CDR1 is KGHSH and CDR2 is LQKENI. The CDR3 length is 13 residues. CDR3 DNA sequence: TGTGCCAGCTCACCATGGGAGGCAAACACCATATATTTT. Encoded protein: CASSPWEANTIYF.

The chain carries TRBV6-6 and TRBJ2-7; D possibly corresponds to TRBD2 (7 bases). The CDR3 runs to 14 residues. Trimming removed 2 bases from V and 4 bases from J, with 12 bases in between. Per the germline V gene, CDR1 is MNHNY and CDR2 is SVGAGI (reference sequence). The CDR3 sequence: CASSYEGGGYEQYV. Written as DNA, the CDR3 is TGTGCCAGCAGTTACGAGGGGGGGGGTTACGAGCAGTACGTC.

This clone was observed a handful of times. The rearrangement joins TRBV10-3 to TRBJ1-6, with 7 bases that match TRBD1. Per the germline V gene, CDR1 is ENHRY and CDR2 is SYGVKD. This CDR3 is 15 amino acids long. The ends lost 3 bases at V and 5 bases at J; junction bases unmatched: 4. The DNA for the CDR3 is TGTGCCATCAGTGAAGTAGGGGGCGATAATTCACCCCTCCACTTT. Translation: CAISEVGGDNSPLHF.

J is TRBJ1-6 and V is TRBV28, with TRBD1 as a possible D gene (6 bases). Germline values: CDR1 MDHEN, CDR2 SYDVKM. The CDR3 loop spans 14 amino acids. Deletions cut 7 bases from V and 6 bases from J, with 13 bases between. The CDR3 DNA follows: TGTGCCAGCACTGAGGGACAAACTAATTCACCCCTCCACTTT. Its translation is CASTEGQTNSPLHF.

The rearrangement joins TRBV27 to TRBJ1-1; TRBD1 is a possible D gene (6 bases). The CDR3 covers 14 residues. Per the germline V gene, CDR1 is MNHEY and CDR2 is SMNVEV (reference sequence). The V end was cut by 5 bases, the J end by 1 base, with 11 bases between. The CDR3 region has the DNA TGTGCCAGCAGTGCCCGGGGACAGAACACTGAAGCTTTCTTT. Its translation is CASSARGQNTEAFF.

J is TRBJ1-1 and V is TRBV25-1; no clear D. In germline, CDR1 is MGHDK, CDR2 SYGVNS. Between the trimmed V and J ends, which lost 5 bases and 8 bases, there was a span of 21 bases. The CDR3 loop spans 15 amino acids. This CDR3 is CASSFDGGEGREAFF. The DNA for the CDR3 is TGTGCCAGCAGTTTCGACGGTGGAGAAGGAAGGGAAGCTTTCTTT.

This clone was recorded once. The rearrangement uses TRBV5-1 and TRBJ2-1; 8 nucleotides align to TRBD2. Germline CDR1 and CDR2: SGHRS and YFSETQ. Trimming at V came to 0 bases and at J to 3 bases, leaving 14 bases not matched to a gene. CDR3 size: 19 residues. The CDR3 region is CASSLEGGPGLAGYNEQFF. CDR3 in DNA: TGCGCCAGCAGCTTGGAAGGGGGGCCAGGGCTAGCGGGCTACAATGAGCAGTTCTTC.

To note about this clone: The junction shows a germline mismatch at one end, possibly a read error. This sequence joins TRBV29-1 and TRBJ1-2; D is perhaps TRBD1 (6 bases). The CDR3 loop spans 12 amino acids. Germline-derived CDR1 and CDR2 are SQVTM and ANQGSEA. CDR3 sequence reads: CSIEGGGDGYTF. The CDR3, as DNA: TGCAGCATTGAGGGGGGAGGCGATGGCTACACCTTC. The complete variable domain, with remaining parts taken from reference TRBV29-1 and TRBJ1-2, reads SAVISQKPSRDICQRGTSLTIQCQVDSQVTMMFWYRQQPGQSLTLIATANQGSEATYESGFVIDKFPISRPNLTFSTLTVSNMSPEDSSIYLCSIEGGGDGYTFGSGTRLTVV.